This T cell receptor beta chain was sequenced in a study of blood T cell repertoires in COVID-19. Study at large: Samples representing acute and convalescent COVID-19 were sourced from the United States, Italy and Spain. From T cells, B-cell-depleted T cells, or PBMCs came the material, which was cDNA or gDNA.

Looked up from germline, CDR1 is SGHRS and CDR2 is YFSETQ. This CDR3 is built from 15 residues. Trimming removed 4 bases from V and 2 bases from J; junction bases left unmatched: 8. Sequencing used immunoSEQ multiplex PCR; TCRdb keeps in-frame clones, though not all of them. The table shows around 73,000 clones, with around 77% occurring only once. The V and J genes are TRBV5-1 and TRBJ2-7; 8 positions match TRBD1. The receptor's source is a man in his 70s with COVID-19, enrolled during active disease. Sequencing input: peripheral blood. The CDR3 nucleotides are TGCGCCAGCAGCCTAGGACAGGGTCACGCCTACGAGCAGTACTTC. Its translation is CASSLGQGHAYEQYF.